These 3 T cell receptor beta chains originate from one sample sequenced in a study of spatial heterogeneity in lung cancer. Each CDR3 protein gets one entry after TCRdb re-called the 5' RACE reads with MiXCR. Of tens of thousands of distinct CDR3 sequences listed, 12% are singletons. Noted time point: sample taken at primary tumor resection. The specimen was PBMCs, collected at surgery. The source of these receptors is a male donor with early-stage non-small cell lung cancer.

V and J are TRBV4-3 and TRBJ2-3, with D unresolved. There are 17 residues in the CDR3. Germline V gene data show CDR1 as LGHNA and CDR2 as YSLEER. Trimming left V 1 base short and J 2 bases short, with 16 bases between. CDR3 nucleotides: TGCGCCAGCAGCCAAGCCCCCGGCGGACGGAACACAGATACGCAGTATTTT. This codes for CASSQAPGGRNTDTQYF.

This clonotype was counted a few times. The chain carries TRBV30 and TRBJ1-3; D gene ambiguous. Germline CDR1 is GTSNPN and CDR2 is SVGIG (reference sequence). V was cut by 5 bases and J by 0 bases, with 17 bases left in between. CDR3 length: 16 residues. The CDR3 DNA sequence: TGTGCCTGGTCCCCGGCCAGGACGAACTCTGGAAACACCATATATTTT. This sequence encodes CAWSPARTNSGNTIYF.

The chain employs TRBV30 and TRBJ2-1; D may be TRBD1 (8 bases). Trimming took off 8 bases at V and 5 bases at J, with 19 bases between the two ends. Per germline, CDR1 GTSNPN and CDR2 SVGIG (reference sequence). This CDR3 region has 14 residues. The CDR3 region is CAQPTGGDNNEQFF. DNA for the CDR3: TGTGCCCAACCCACAGGGGGGGACAACAATGAGCAGTTCTTC.